This T cell receptor beta chain was sequenced for a study of chemoradiotherapy in HPV16-positive cancers. The overall study: Candidate HPV-specific T-cell clones and common TCR motifs came from functional assays in a couple of HPV16-positive patients.

Samples were taken several times over chemoradiotherapy. Comments on this clone: The antigen is not known.

The repertoire was sequenced with immunoSEQ multiplex PCR; TCRdb's copy has only in-frame clones and lacks some. The sample carries 30,000 to 50,000 clones, around three quarters recorded once. CDR1 and CDR2 from the germline V gene are SGHKS and YYEKEE (reference sequence). V lost 2 bases and J 4 bases, leaving 9 bases between the germline ends. CDR3 size: 13 residues. Study-wide points: Better recurrence-free survival went with HPV-responsive T-cell expansion in HPV16-positive patients. Candidate HPV-specific clones and E7-related TCR motifs grew in tumor during treatment.

This TCR derives from a human donor with HPV-associated anogenital cancer. The chain combines TRBV5-5 with TRBJ1-1; D is uncertain. The specimen was blood, collected from a patient who underwent chemoradiotherapy. The CDR3 protein is CASSFLRSTEAFF. The CDR3 DNA reads as TGTGCCAGCAGCTTTCTTCGGTCCACTGAAGCTTTCTTT.